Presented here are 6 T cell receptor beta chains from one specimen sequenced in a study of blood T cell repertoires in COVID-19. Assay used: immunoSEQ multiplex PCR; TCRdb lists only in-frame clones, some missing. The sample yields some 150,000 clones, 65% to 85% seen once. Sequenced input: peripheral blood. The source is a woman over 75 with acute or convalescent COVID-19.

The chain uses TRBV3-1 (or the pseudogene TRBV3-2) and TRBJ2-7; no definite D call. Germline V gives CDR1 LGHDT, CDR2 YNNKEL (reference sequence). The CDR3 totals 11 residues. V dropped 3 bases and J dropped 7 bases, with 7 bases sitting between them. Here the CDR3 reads CASSQFYEQYF. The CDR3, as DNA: TGTGCCAGCAGCCAGTTCTATGAGCAGTACTTC.

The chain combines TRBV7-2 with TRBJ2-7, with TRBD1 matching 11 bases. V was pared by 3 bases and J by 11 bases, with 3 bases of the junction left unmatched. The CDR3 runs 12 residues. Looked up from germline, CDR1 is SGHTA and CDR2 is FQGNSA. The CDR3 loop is CASSFRTGGKYF. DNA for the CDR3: TGTGCCAGCAGCTTTCGGACAGGGGGCAAGTACTTC. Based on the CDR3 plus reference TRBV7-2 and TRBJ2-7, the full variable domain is GAGVSQSPSNKVTEKGKDVELRCDPISGHTALYWYRQSLGQGLEFLIYFQGNSAPDKSGLPSDRFSAERTGGSVSTLTIQRTQQEDSAVYLCASSFRTGGKYFGPGTRLTVT.

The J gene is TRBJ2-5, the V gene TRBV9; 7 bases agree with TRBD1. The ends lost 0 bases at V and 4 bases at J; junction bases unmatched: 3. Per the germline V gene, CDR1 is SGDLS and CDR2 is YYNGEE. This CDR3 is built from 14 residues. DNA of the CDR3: TGTGCCAGCAGCGTAGGCGGACAGGTAGAGACCCAGTACTTC. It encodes CASSVGGQVETQYF.

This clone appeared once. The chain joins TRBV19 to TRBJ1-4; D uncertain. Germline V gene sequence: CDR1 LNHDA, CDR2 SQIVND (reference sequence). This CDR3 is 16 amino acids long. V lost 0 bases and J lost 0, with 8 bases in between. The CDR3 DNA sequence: TGTGCCAGTAGTATAGATGGGCGTTCAACTAATGAAAAACTGTTTTTT. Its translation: CASSIDGRSTNEKLFF.

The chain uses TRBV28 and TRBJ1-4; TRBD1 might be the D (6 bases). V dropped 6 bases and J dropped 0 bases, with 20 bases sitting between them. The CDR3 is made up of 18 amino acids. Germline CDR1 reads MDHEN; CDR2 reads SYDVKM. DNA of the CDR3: TGTGCCAGCAGGCGACCCCCAGGGGCAGATTCAACTAATGAAAAACTGTTTTTT. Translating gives CASRRPPGADSTNEKLFF.

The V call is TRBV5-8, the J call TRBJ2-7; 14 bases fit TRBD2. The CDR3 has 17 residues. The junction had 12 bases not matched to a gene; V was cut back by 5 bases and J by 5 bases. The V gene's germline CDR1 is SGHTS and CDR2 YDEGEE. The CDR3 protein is CASSSAGTSGSRDEQYF. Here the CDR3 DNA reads TGTGCCAGCAGTTCTGCCGGGACTAGCGGGAGTCGCGACGAGCAGTACTTC.